This TCR beta chain was sequenced in a study of T cells in Graves' hyperthyroidism and ophthalmopathy. Turning to the study itself: Specimen type is peripheral blood, collected at initial diagnosis prior to any treatment.

RNA transcripts yielded amplified TCR beta CDR3 regions. TCR CDR3 regions were first amplified by RT-PCR with HTBI primers. TCRdb reanalysed the multiplex PCR reads using MiXCR and keeps one entry per CDR3 protein. The data contain 560,000 or so distinct CDR3 sequences, approximately 20% of them singletons. A few counts support this clonotype. The CDR3 has 15 residues. CDR1 is WNHNN, CDR2 SYGVQD, per germline (reference sequence). The junction had 11 bases not matched to a gene; V was cut back by 8 bases and J by 10 bases. This receptor was taken from a man in his forties with Graves' ophthalmopathy. Input material: blood. The chain couples TRBV10-1 to TRBJ1-6; TRBD1 aligns across 10 bases. The CDR3 sequence is CASRSGQGVGSPLHF. The DNA for the CDR3 is TGCGCCAGCCGCTCCGGACAGGGGGTAGGATCACCCCTCCACTTT.